The 10 T cell receptor beta chains listed next were all sequenced from one sample in a study of blood T cell repertoires in COVID-19. Method: immunoSEQ multiplex PCR; TCRdb's copy keeps in-frame clones and lacks some. The data show around 430,000 clones, with approximately 89% seen just once and roughly 13% held by the top ten. The sample comprised peripheral blood. These receptors came from a woman in her 50s with COVID-19, enrolled during active disease.

This chain connects TRBV7-3 to TRBJ2-2; D call uncertain. Germline V gene data show CDR1 as SGHTA and CDR2 as FQGTGA. The CDR3 runs to 16 residues. Trimming removed 2 bases from V and 6 bases from J, with 16 bases in between. As DNA, the CDR3 is TGTGCCAGCAGCTTAGCACCAACGGTGGTCCCCGGGGAGCTGTTTTTT. Translated: CASSLAPTVVPGELFF.

The chain has TRBV9 and TRBJ2-7; TRBD2 matches at 9 bases. Germline assignment: CDR1 SGDLS and CDR2 YYNGEE. After removal of 4 bases from V and 7 bases from J, the junction contained 6 bases not matched to a gene. This CDR3 spans 13 amino acids. CDR3 region: CASSRGGAGEQYF. The CDR3 DNA reads as TGTGCCAGCAGCCGCGGGGGGGCGGGAGAGCAGTACTTC.

This sequence joins TRBV2 and TRBJ1-4, with TRBD1 matching 7 bases. Trimming removed 7 bases from V and 8 bases from J; junction bases left unmatched: 10. The length of the CDR3 is 14 residues. In germline, CDR1 is SNHLY, CDR2 FYNNEI. For the CDR3, the DNA is TGTGCCAGCACGGAGACAGGGACGGGGGAAAAACTGTTTTTT. Its protein is CASTETGTGEKLFF. The whole variable domain, remainder taken from reference TRBV2 and TRBJ1-4, is EPEVTQTPSHQVTQMGQEVILRCVPISNHLYFYWYRQILGQKVEFLVSFYNNEISEKSEIFDDQFSVERPDGSNFTLKIRSTKLEDSAMYFCASTETGTGEKLFFGSGTQLSVL.

V gene TRBV12-5 combines with J gene TRBJ2-5, with D perhaps TRBD2 (6 bases). The CDR3 is 15 residues long. Trimming removed 0 bases from V and 2 bases from J, with 10 bases in between. Germline V lookup: CDR1 LGHNT, CDR2 FRNRAP. CDR3 sequence (DNA): TGTGCTAGTGGTTTGGTATTCGGGGGTCAAGAGACCCAGTACTTC. Translation gives CASGLVFGGQETQYF. The variable domain in full, with the rest retrieved from reference TRBV12-5 and TRBJ2-5, is DARVTQTPRHKVTEMGQEVTMRCQPILGHNTVFWYRQTMMQGLELLAYFRNRAPLDDSGMPKDRFSAEMPDATLATLKIQPSEPRDSAVYFCASGLVFGGQETQYFGPGTRLLVL.

The chain is built from TRBV13 and TRBJ1-1; maybe TRBD1 (6 bases). Germline CDR1 and CDR2: PRHDT and FYEKMQ (reference sequence). The CDR3 length is 14 residues. Trimming left V 5 bases short and J 0 bases short, with 10 bases between. In nucleotides, the CDR3 is TGTGCCAGCAGCCGCGGACAGTTGAACACTGAAGCTTTCTTT. Protein product: CASSRGQLNTEAFF. The entire variable domain, with the rest obtained from reference TRBV13 and TRBJ1-1, is as follows: AAGVIQSPRHLIKEKRETATLKCYPIPRHDTVYWYQQGPGQDPQFLISFYEKMQSDKGSIPDRFSAQQFSDYHSELNMSSLELGDSALYFCASSRGQLNTEAFFGQGTRLTVV.

The CDR3 sequence is CASSEGLAGSYEQYF. In DNA form, the CDR3 reads TGTGCCAGCAGTGAAGGACTAGCGGGGTCCTACGAGCAGTACTTC. The chain combines TRBV6-1 with TRBJ2-7, with 11 bases identical to TRBD2. Germline trimming cut 1 base from V and 1 base from J; bases unmatched to any gene: 0. The germline gives CDR1 MNHNS, CDR2 SASEGT. The CDR3 spans 15 residues.

The rearrangement joins TRBV7-9 to TRBJ1-1, with a tentative D call TRBD1 (6 bases). The CDR3 extends over 13 amino acids. CDR1 SEHNR and CDR2 FQNEAQ come from the germline V gene (reference sequence). V was cut by 4 bases and J by 6 bases, with 12 bases left in between. The chain's CDR3 is CASSSEWGPEAFF. DNA of the CDR3: TGTGCCAGCAGCTCGGAATGGGGGCCTGAAGCTTTCTTT.

The CDR3 bases are TGCGCCAGCAGCCCCTTGTCGACAGGGGAGGGGCAGCCCCAGCATTTT. Its translation: CASSPLSTGEGQPQHF. V is TRBV4-1 and J is TRBJ1-5, with 8 bases aligning to TRBD1. Germline V CDR1 and CDR2: MGHRA, YSYEKL. Trimming at V came to 4 bases and at J to 7 bases, leaving 12 bases not matched to a gene. The CDR3 has 16 residues.

The chain joins TRBV30 to TRBJ1-2; D possibly corresponds to TRBD1 (5 bases). Trimming cost V 3 bases and J 8 bases, with 19 bases left between them. In germline, CDR1 is GTSNPN, CDR2 SVGIG (reference sequence). This CDR3 comprises 14 residues. For the CDR3, the DNA is TGTGCCTGGAGGAGTATGGGGGGGATAGGCGGCTACACCTTC. Its translation is CAWRSMGGIGGYTF.

The J gene is TRBJ2-3, the V gene TRBV5-8; 9 bases fit TRBD2. Trimming took 4 bases from V and 7 from J; bases not matched to a gene: 13. The CDR3 covers 16 residues. The V gene's germline CDR1 is SGHTS and CDR2 YDEGEE. The DNA of the CDR3 is TGTGCCAGCAGCCATGACATGGCGGGGGGGCCAAATACGCAGTATTTT. This translates into CASSHDMAGGPNTQYF.